The clone carrying this TCR beta chain was detected only a few times. Its target is unknown. Researchers made TCR beta libraries by using iRepertoire HTBI primers and running Arm-PCR on CDR3 regions. MiXCR, applied by TCRdb to the multiplex PCR reads, yields one record per CDR3 protein. The sample has about 460,000 distinct CDR3 sequences, 20% to 25% seen once. The record originates from a study of regulatory T cells in long-lasting Graves disease. Between the trimmed V and J ends, which lost 2 bases and 7 bases, there was a span of 20 bases. Germline values: CDR1 SGHNT, CDR2 YENEEA. The CDR3 length is 16 residues. As to time point: persistent/refractory GD, antithyroid drugs over 5 years with positive TRAb. TCR sequences were obtained from RNA taken from PBMCs. As collected, the peripheral blood samples measured nine milliliters each and went into EDTA tubes. Study observations and caveats: Shared public clonotypes totalled roughly 2,500 in persistent patients, compared with just under 1,000 in new patients. TRBV28 was favored in persistent disease, as were TRBJ1-2 and TRBJ2-5.

This sequence originates from a female donor with Graves disease. The input for sequencing was peripheral blood mononuclear cells (PBMCs), taken when the disease was refractory, from a patient treated with antithyroid drugs. This rearrangement joins TRBV11-3 to TRBJ1-1; tentative D call: TRBD1 (6 bases). CDR3 loop: CASSLRGAGFGSEAFF. CDR3 nucleotides: TGTGCCAGCAGCTTAAGGGGGGCTGGGTTCGGGAGTGAAGCTTTCTTT.